This T cell receptor beta chain originates from a study of beta chain features in type 1 diabetes. V lost 0 bases to trimming and J lost 4 bases, with 8 bases between them. The CDR3 extends over 14 amino acids. Germline lookup yields CDR1 SGHRS and CDR2 YFSETQ. This clone appeared a few times. A CD45RO/CCR7/CD25/CD127/CD95/CD27 panel sorted naive, central memory, regulatory and stem cell-like memory CD4+ cells. Expressed TCRB transcripts were sequenced because the entire RNA isolate underwent reverse transcription. TCRdb's table, derived via immunoSEQ multiplex PCR, lists solely in-frame clones and lacks some. The sample has fewer than 900,000 clones, roughly 17% seen once; the top ten hold 0.02% to 0.025%.

The source material was naive CD4+ T cells from blood. This sequence was found in a woman under 30 in good health. The chain combines TRBV5-1 with TRBJ2-1, with D unresolved. DNA of the CDR3: TGCGCCAGCAGCTTGGCCCCCAATTACAATGAGCAGTTCTTC. The encoded protein is CASSLAPNYNEQFF.